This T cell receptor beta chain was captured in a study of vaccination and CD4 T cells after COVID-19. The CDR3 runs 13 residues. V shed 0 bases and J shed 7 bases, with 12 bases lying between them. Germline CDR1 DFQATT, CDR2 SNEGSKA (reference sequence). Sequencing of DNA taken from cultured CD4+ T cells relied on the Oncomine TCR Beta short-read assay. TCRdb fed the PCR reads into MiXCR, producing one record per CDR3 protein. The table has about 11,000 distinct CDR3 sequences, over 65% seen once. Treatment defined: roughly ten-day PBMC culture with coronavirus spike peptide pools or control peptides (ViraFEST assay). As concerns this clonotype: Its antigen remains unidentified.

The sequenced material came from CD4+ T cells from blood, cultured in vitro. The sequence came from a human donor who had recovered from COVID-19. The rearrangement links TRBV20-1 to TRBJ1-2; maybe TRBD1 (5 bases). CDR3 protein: CSARDQGPAGYTF. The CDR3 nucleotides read TGCAGTGCTAGAGATCAGGGTCCTGCTGGCTACACCTTC.